Following are 21 T cell receptor beta chains from one sample sequenced in a study of metastatic and nonmetastatic thyroid tumors. With MiXCR, TCRdb reprocessed the PCR reads. The sample carries approximately 8,500 clones, roughly 24% recorded once. All patients were untreated before thyroid surgery. Sequencing was performed on tumor tissue. These receptors were collected from a female donor with papillary thyroid cancer or a benign thyroid nodule (not recorded which). Some clones in this sample may be carry-over from other donors' samples.

With regard to this clone: It is likely a read error, because the conserved phenylalanine at the end of the CDR3 is missing. It is unclear where the CDR3 begins or ends on the DNA, so no DNA is shown, and the CDR3 is as TCRdb lists it. The gene calls are TRBV6-2 or TRBV6-3 and TRBJ2-1; the tabulated D call, TRBD1, remains unverified against the DNA. Germline CDR1 MNHEY, CDR2 SVGEGT. Inclusive of both ends, the CDR3 amounts to 15 amino acids. The chain's CDR3 is CASRPRRDRDDEHNN.

The J gene is TRBJ1-1, the V gene TRBV28; D is ambiguous. CDR1 is MDHEN, CDR2 SYDVKM, per germline. The germline V and J ends were trimmed by 5 bases and 1 base, with 8 bases remaining between them. The CDR3 has 13 amino acids. The CDR3 is CASSPNQNTEAFF. The CDR3 DNA reads as TGTGCCAGCAGTCCGAATCAGAACACTGAAGCTTTCTTT. The whole variable domain, remainder taken from reference TRBV28 and TRBJ1-1, is DVKVTQSSRYLVKRTGEKVFLECVQDMDHENMFWYRQDPGLGLRLIYFSYDVKMKEKGDIPEGYSVSREKKERFSLILESASTNQTSMYLCASSPNQNTEAFFGQGTRLTVV.

This clone was seen only a few times. One junction end disagrees with the germline gene, perhaps due to a read error. The rearrangement joins TRBV6-1 to TRBJ1-1; no clear D gene. Germline CDR1 is MNHNS and CDR2 is SASEGT. This CDR3 has 8 residues. For the CDR3, the DNA is TGTGCCAGCACTGAAGCTTTCTTT. This sequence encodes CASTEAFF.

The chain recombines TRBV20-1 with TRBJ2-7, with 7 nucleotides matching TRBD2. Germline CDR1 reads DFQATT; CDR2 reads SNEGSKA (reference sequence). J was trimmed by 7 bases and V by 4 bases; bases with no gene match: 16. The CDR3 extends over 15 amino acids. In DNA form, the CDR3 reads TGCAGTGCTATCCGCGGTGGGGGAGGGCTCGGGGAGCAGTACTTC. As protein: CSAIRGGGGLGEQYF.

This clone was picked up many times. The chain recombines TRBV20-1 with TRBJ1-1, with unresolved D. Trimming left V 3 bases short and J 7 bases short, with 9 bases between. Germline V lookup: CDR1 DFQATT, CDR2 SNEGSKA (reference sequence). This CDR3 region has 11 residues. DNA of the CDR3: TGCAGTGCTAGGTCGAGTGTTGAAGCTTTCTTT. Protein sequence: CSARSSVEAFF.

This clone has more than one count but fewer than ten. The rearrangement links TRBV12-3 or TRBV12-4 to TRBJ2-6; D gene uncertain. Trimming left V 7 bases short and J 4 bases short, with 17 bases between. This CDR3 spans 16 amino acids. CDR3 sequence (DNA): TGTGCCAGCAAGTGGGGATCAATCTCCGGGGCCAACGTCCTGACTTTC. Protein sequence: CASKWGSISGANVLTF.

This clone came up many times. It may be a read error: a sequence one base away is much more abundant. This CDR3 is missing its conserved last phenylalanine or tryptophan, likely due to a read error. This chain links TRBV28 with TRBJ1-4, with TRBD1 matching over 7 bases. The trim removed 11 bases at V and 3 bases at J, leaving 3 bases unmatched. Germline V gives CDR1 MDHEN, CDR2 SYDVKM. The length of the CDR3 is 12 residues. In DNA form, the CDR3 reads TGTGCCTACAGGGGTGCTAATGAAAAACTGTTTCTT. Translated: CAYRGANEKLFL.

This clone was counted only a few times. The gene calls are TRBV28 and TRBJ1-1; D ambiguous. Germline assignment: CDR1 MDHEN and CDR2 SYDVKM. The CDR3 spans 14 residues. The V end lost 6 bases, the J end lost 4 bases, and 15 bases lay between the germline ends. The chain's CDR3 is CASSRRREVTEAFF. CDR3 bases: TGTGCCAGCAGCCGTAGGAGGGAGGTCACTGAAGCTTTCTTT. The full variable domain, with the rest looked up from reference TRBV28 and TRBJ1-1, is DVKVTQSSRYLVKRTGEKVFLECVQDMDHENMFWYRQDPGLGLRLIYFSYDVKMKEKGDIPEGYSVSREKKERFSLILESASTNQTSMYLCASSRRREVTEAFFGQGTRLTVV.

The table lists this clone with many counts. The V and J genes are TRBV18 and TRBJ1-6; the D is unclear. Trimming removed 5 bases at V and 7 bases at J, with 15 bases between. Germline-derived CDR1 and CDR2 are KGHSH and LQKENI. There are 15 residues in the CDR3. This chain's CDR3 is CASSALGGLNSPLHF. CDR3 nucleotide sequence: TGTGCCAGCTCAGCCCTGGGTGGTTTAAATTCACCCCTCCACTTT.

In its sample, this clone ranks as medium-sized (0.01 to 0.1%). The chain joins TRBV27 to TRBJ2-7; 7 nucleotides agree with TRBD1. V lost 7 bases to trimming and J lost 1 base; unmatched junction nucleotides: 7. This CDR3 has 14 amino acids. The V gene's germline CDR1 is MNHEY and CDR2 SMNVEV (reference sequence). CDR3 in amino acids: CASTSRQGSYEQYF. CDR3 DNA sequence: TGTGCCAGCACTTCCCGACAGGGTTCCTACGAGCAGTACTTC.

The sample holds many counts of this clone. The chain employs TRBV20-1 and TRBJ1-5; unclear D gene. CDR3 length: 15 residues. V shed 4 bases and J shed 0 bases, with 13 bases lying between them. Germline CDR1 is DFQATT and CDR2 is SNEGSKA (reference sequence). The CDR3 DNA follows: TGCAGTGCTACGCGGGGAAATAATAGCAATCAGCCCCAGCATTTT. This codes for CSATRGNNSNQPQHF.

Judged by abundance, this clone is medium-sized. The V call is TRBV30, the J call TRBJ2-7; D is perhaps TRBD1 (6 bases). The V and J ends lost 6 bases and 5 bases respectively, with 17 bases between them. Per germline, CDR1 GTSNPN and CDR2 SVGIG (reference sequence). CDR3 length: 13 residues. Here the CDR3 DNA reads TGTGCCTGTATGTCGGACAGTAACCACGAGCAGTACTTC. It encodes CACMSDSNHEQYF.

In its sample, this clone is medium-sized. V is TRBV28 and J is TRBJ1-4; 7 bases are a match to TRBD1. CDR3 size: 14 residues. CDR1 and CDR2 from the germline V gene are MDHEN and SYDVKM. V was clipped by 7 bases and J by 4 bases; unmatched bases: 6. In nucleotides, the CDR3 is TGTGCCAGCACTGGCGGGACAGATAATGAAAAACTGTTTTTT. Protein product: CASTGGTDNEKLFF.

This clone appeared a single time. The rearrangement joins TRBV18 to TRBJ1-1; 10 bases are shared with TRBD1. Germline values: CDR1 KGHSH, CDR2 LQKENI. The junction had 1 base not matched to a gene; V was cut back by 3 bases and J by 3 bases. The CDR3 extends over 14 amino acids. In DNA form, the CDR3 reads TGTGCCAGCTCACCGGACAGGGGGGACACTGAAGCTTTCTTT. Translated: CASSPDRGDTEAFF.

Only a few counts were recorded for this clone. This sequence joins TRBV19 and TRBJ2-2; 7 bases are shared with TRBD2. Unmatched junction bases numbered 6, after V lost 6 bases and J lost 5 bases. The germline gives CDR1 LNHDA, CDR2 SQIVND (reference sequence). The CDR3 is made up of 14 amino acids. CDR3 sequence reads: CASSRDYPTGELFF. DNA of the CDR3: TGTGCCAGTAGCAGGGACTACCCTACCGGGGAGCTGTTTTTT.

This clone was recorded only once. The chain joins TRBV6-4 to TRBJ1-2; the D gene is possibly TRBD1 (5 bases). V was trimmed by 10 bases and J by 2 bases, leaving 14 bases between them. CDR1 is MRHNA and CDR2 is SNTAGT in the germline V gene. The CDR3 loop spans 13 amino acids. The CDR3 DNA reads as TGTGCCATTCTCGACAGCGGAAACTATGGCTACACCTTC. Its translation is CAILDSGNYGYTF.

This clone counts as medium-sized. This chain uses TRBV2 with TRBJ1-2, with 8 positions matching TRBD1. Germline CDR1 and CDR2: SNHLY and FYNNEI. This CDR3 spans 14 amino acids. J was trimmed by 3 bases and V by 5 bases; bases with no gene match: 5. CDR3 sequence: CASSSQGAHYGYTF. The CDR3 coding sequence is TGTGCCAGCAGTTCGCAGGGGGCGCACTATGGCTACACCTTC.

The genes are TRBV6-1 and TRBJ1-2; perhaps TRBD1 as D (5 bases). Germline V lookup: CDR1 MNHNS, CDR2 SASEGT. Trimming took 0 bases from V and 4 from J, leaving 9 bases between them. CDR3 size: 14 residues. The CDR3 spells CASSEAAGGYGYTF. The CDR3, as DNA: TGTGCCAGCAGTGAAGCGGCCGGGGGCTATGGCTACACCTTC.

This clone was detected many times. The chain uses TRBV5-1 and TRBJ1-4; D ambiguous. The CDR3 totals 15 residues. V was clipped by 0 bases and J by 7 bases, with 13 bases between them. Germline CDR1 and CDR2: SGHRS and YFSETQ. In DNA form, the CDR3 reads TGCGCCAGCAGCTTGGATGGATCCAGTACTGAAAAACTGTTTTTT. This encodes CASSLDGSSTEKLFF.

This clone was recorded many times. The rearrangement joins TRBV9 to TRBJ2-2; D perhaps matches TRBD1 (6 bases). The CDR3 spans 13 residues. V gave up 7 bases and J gave up 3 bases, with 10 bases separating them. Germline assignment: CDR1 SGDLS and CDR2 YYNGEE. The CDR3 spells CASSDSYTGELFF. The CDR3, as DNA: TGTGCCAGCTCGGACAGCTACACCGGGGAGCTGTTTTTT.

This chain uses TRBV20-1 with TRBJ2-1; TRBD1 might be the D (6 bases). This CDR3 has 17 residues. Germline CDR1 reads DFQATT; CDR2 reads SNEGSKA (reference sequence). Trimming took off 5 bases at V and 6 bases at J, with 26 bases between the two ends. The CDR3 here is CSARTSDTGSGFNEQFF. The CDR3 coding sequence is TGCAGTGCTCGCACGAGTGATACAGGGTCCGGGTTCAATGAGCAGTTCTTC.